This TCR beta chain was sequenced in a study of T cells in Graves' hyperthyroidism and ophthalmopathy. Study information: Peripheral blood sampling occurred at initial diagnosis, before any treatment.

It was RNA transcripts that yielded the amplified TCR beta CDR3 regions. In the first-round RT-PCR of the TCR CDR3, the HTBI primer set was used. MiXCR was run by TCRdb on the multiplex PCR reads, yielding one entry per CDR3 protein. The sample lists 340,000 or so distinct CDR3 sequences, approximately 17% occurring once. There are a few counts of this clonotype. Its matching antigen is unknown. Study-level results: Among thyroid clonotypes expanded above 0.001, most also appeared in blood.

The TCR originated in a man aged 25-45 years with Graves' hyperthyroidism. Specimen: blood.

CDR3 in amino acids: CASSEGVRYGYTF. CDR3 coding DNA: TGTGCCAGCAGTGAAGGGGTCCGCTATGGCTACACCTTC. The chain links TRBV2 to TRBJ1-2, with D uncertain. From germline, CDR1 is SNHLY and CDR2 FYNNEI. Trimming pared 1 base from V and 4 bases from J, leaving 7 bases between. The CDR3 covers 13 residues.